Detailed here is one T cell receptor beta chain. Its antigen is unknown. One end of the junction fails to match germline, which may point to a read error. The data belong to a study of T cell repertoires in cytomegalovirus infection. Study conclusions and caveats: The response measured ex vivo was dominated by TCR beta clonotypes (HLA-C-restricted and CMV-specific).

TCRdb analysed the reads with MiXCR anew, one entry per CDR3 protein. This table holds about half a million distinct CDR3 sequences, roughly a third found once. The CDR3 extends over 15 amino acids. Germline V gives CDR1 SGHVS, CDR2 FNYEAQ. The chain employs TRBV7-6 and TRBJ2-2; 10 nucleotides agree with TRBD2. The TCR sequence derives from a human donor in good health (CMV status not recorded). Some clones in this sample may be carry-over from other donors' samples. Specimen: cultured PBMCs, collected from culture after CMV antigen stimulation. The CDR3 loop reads CASSLAGEDTGELFF. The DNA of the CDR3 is TGTGCCAGCAGCCTAGCGGGAGAGGATACCGGGGAGCTGTTTTTT. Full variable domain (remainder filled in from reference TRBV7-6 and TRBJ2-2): GAGVSQSPRYKVTKRGQDVALRCDPISGHVSLYWYRQALGQGPEFLTYFNYEAQQDKSGLPNDRFSAERPEGSISTLTIQRTEQRDSAMYRCASSLAGEDTGELFFGEGSRLTVL.